The 3 T cell receptor beta chains below all came from one sample that was sequenced in a study. A single record per CDR3 protein comes from TCRdb applying MiXCR to the RT-PCR reads. The sample carries more than 550,000 distinct CDR3 sequences, 11% to 15% recorded once. The sequencing input was memory CD4+ T cells from blood. All receptors come from a female donor in good health, serving as a healthy control.

This clonotype was seen only a few times. The chain recombines TRBV20-1 with TRBJ2-1, with 10 positions matching TRBD2. This CDR3 is built from 15 residues. V was pared by 0 bases and J by 5 bases, with 4 bases of the junction left unmatched. The V gene's germline CDR1 is DFQATT and CDR2 SNEGSKA (reference sequence). As DNA, the CDR3 is TGCAGTGCTAGAGATACCCTAGCGGGGGACAATGAGCAGTTCTTC. This gives the protein CSARDTLAGDNEQFF.

The rearrangement joins TRBV7-8 to TRBJ1-1; D gene ambiguous. The length of the CDR3 is 14 residues. Trimming shortened V by 3 bases and J by 6 bases, and 14 bases separated the two germline ends. From germline, CDR1 is SGHVS and CDR2 FQNEAQ. CDR3 in DNA: TGTGCCAGCAGCTTCCGTGCGGGAGGCGCTGAAGCTTTCTTT. Its protein is CASSFRAGGAEAFF.

This chain connects TRBV7-2 to TRBJ1-2; 8 bases align to TRBD1. The CDR3 extends over 14 amino acids. V lost 4 bases to trimming and J lost 6 bases; unmatched junction nucleotides: 7. Germline loops: CDR1 SGHTA, CDR2 FQGNSA. As DNA, the CDR3 is TGTGCCAGCAGCTCCCTTGACAGGGGTCATGGCTACACCTTC. Its protein is CASSSLDRGHGYTF.